What follows are 9 T cell receptor beta chains derived from one specimen sequenced in a study of CD8 T cells in ankylosing spondylitis. General study findings and limits: For ankylosing spondylitis blood, a TCR beta motif of several highly homologous variants appeared characteristic.

TCRdb reanalysed the 5' RACE reads using MiXCR and keeps one entry per CDR3 protein. The sample contains a few hundred thousand distinct CDR3 sequences, 20% to 25% of which appear only once. These TCRs are of unknown antigen specificity. The sample taken for sequencing was blood, either unsorted or a sorted T cell fraction (not recorded which). Source of these receptors: a male donor with ankylosing spondylitis.

The sample holds a few counts of this clonotype. The gene calls are TRBV7-2 and TRBJ1-2, with D possibly matching TRBD1 (6 bases). The V end was cut by 5 bases, the J end by 0 bases, with 13 bases between. Germline V lookup: CDR1 SGHTA, CDR2 FQGNSA. The CDR3 runs to 15 residues. Here the CDR3 reads CASSADSQSNYGYTF. The CDR3 bases are TGTGCCAGCAGCGCGGACAGTCAATCTAACTATGGCTACACCTTC.

This clonotype has a handful of counts. The chain combines TRBV4-1 with TRBJ2-3; no firm D call. CDR3 length equals 16 residues. Trimming pared 0 bases from V and 1 base from J, leaving 11 bases between. The germline CDR1 and CDR2 sequences are MGHRA and YSYEKL. CDR3 bases: TGCGCCAGCAGCCAAGATCGAGGCGCGGGCACAGATACGCAGTATTTT. Its protein is CASSQDRGAGTDTQYF.

This clonotype has a handful of counts. The V and J genes are TRBV5-1 and TRBJ1-1; tentative D call: TRBD1 (6 bases). The germline V and J ends were trimmed by 4 bases and 4 bases, with 20 bases remaining between them. The CDR3 loop spans 16 amino acids. CDR1 is SGHRS, CDR2 YFSETQ, per germline. In nucleotides, the CDR3 is TGCGCCAGCAGCCGGGGGGACACAAGAAGGGTCACTGAAGCTTTCTTT. It translates to CASSRGDTRRVTEAFF.

This chain connects TRBV5-8 to TRBJ2-3, with 11 nucleotides matching TRBD2. This CDR3 is built from 15 residues. J gave up 6 bases and V 2 bases, and 5 bases lay outside the gene matches. Germline CDR1 and CDR2: SGHTS and YDEGEE. CDR3 loop: CASSLTSGSIDTQYF. DNA for the CDR3: TGTGCCAGCAGCTTAACTAGCGGGAGTATTGATACGCAGTATTTT.

A few counts support this clonotype. The chain recombines TRBV5-1 with TRBJ2-3, with TRBD2 identical over 14 bases. The germline CDR1 and CDR2 sequences are SGHRS and YFSETQ. CDR3 length: 17 residues. V was pared by 3 bases and J by 3 bases, with 6 bases of the junction left unmatched. The CDR3 nucleotides are TGCGCCAGCAGCTGGGGGACTAGCGGGAGAACTACAGATACGCAGTATTTT. It encodes CASSWGTSGRTTDTQYF.

This clonotype came up a few times. The gene calls are TRBV6-1 and TRBJ1-1; D possibly corresponds to TRBD1 (5 bases). The V end was cut by 3 bases, the J end by 1 base, with 12 bases between. Germline CDR1 reads MNHNS; CDR2 reads SASEGT. CDR3 length: 15 amino acids. As DNA, the CDR3 is TGTGCCAGCAGTGATTCGGGACTAGCGAACACTGAAGCTTTCTTT. As protein: CASSDSGLANTEAFF.

CDR3 loop: CASRLNGNTIYF. The CDR3 bases are TGTGCCAGCAGACTTAATGGAAACACCATATATTTT. The V call is TRBV12-3 or TRBV12-4, the J call TRBJ1-3; D call uncertain. CDR3 size: 12 residues. Trimming removed 6 bases from V and 3 bases from J, with 6 bases in between.

This clonotype was observed at least ten times. The V gene is TRBV12-3 or TRBV12-4, the J gene TRBJ2-2; 11 positions match TRBD2. The J segment lost 7 bases and the V segment lost 6 bases, leaving 10 bases of the junction unmatched. This CDR3 contains 16 residues. CDR3 sequence: CASSLLAGGPGGELFF. CDR3 coding DNA: TGTGCCAGCAGCCTATTAGCGGGAGGGCCGGGCGGGGAGCTGTTTTTT.

This clonotype was counted ten times or more. This chain links TRBV29-1 with TRBJ1-5, with TRBD1 matching over 9 bases. Germline CDR1 reads SQVTM; CDR2 reads ANQGSEA. This CDR3 is built from 14 residues. The V gene end was trimmed by 4 bases and the J gene end by 4 bases; junction bases not matched to a gene: 5. The CDR3 DNA is TGCAGCGTTGCGGGACAGGGTTGGAATCAGCCCCAGCATTTT. Protein product: CSVAGQGWNQPQHF.